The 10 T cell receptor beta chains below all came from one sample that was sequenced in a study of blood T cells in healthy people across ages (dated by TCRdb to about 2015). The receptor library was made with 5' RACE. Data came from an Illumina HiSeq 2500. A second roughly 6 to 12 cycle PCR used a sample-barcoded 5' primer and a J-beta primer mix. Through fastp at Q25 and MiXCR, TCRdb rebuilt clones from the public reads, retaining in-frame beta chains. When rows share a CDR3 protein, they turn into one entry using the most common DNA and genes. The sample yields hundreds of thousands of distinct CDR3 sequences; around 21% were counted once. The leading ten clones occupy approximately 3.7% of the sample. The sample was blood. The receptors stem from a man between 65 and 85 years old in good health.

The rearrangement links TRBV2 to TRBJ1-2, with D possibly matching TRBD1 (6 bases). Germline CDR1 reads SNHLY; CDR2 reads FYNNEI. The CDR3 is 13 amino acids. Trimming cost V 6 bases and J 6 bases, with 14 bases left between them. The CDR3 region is CASSLQGSDGYTF. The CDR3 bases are TGTGCCAGCAGCTTACAGGGATCGGATGGCTACACCTTC.

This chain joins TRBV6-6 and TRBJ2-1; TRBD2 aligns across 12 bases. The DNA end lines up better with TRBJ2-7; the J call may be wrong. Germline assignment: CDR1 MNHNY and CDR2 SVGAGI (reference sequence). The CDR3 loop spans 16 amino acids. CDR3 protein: CASSYGLAGGQYEQYF. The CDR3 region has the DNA TGTGCCAGCAGTTACGGGCTAGCGGGAGGGCAATACGAGCAGTACTTC.

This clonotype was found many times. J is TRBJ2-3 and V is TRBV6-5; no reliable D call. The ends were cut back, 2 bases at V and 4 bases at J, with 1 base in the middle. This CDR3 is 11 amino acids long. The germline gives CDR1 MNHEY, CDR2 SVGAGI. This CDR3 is CASSYADTQYF. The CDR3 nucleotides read TGTGCCAGCAGTTACGCAGATACGCAGTATTTT.

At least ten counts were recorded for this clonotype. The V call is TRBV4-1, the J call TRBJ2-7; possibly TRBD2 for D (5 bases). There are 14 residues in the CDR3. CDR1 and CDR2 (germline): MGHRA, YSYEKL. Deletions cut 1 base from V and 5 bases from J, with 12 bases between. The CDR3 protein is CASSQVPGIHEQYF. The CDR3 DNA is TGCGCCAGCAGCCAAGTACCCGGGATTCACGAGCAGTACTTC.

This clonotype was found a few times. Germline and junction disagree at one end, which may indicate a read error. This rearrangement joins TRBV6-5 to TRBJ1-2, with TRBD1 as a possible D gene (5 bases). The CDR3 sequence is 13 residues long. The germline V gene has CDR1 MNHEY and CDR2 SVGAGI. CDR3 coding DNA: TGTGCCAGCAGACGGGGGAAAGGCAGCGGCTGCACCTTC. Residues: CASRRGKGSGCTF.

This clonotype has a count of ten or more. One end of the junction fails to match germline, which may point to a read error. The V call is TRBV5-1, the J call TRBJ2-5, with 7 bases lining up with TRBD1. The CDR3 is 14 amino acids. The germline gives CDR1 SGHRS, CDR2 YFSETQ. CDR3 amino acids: CAGRRTGDRETQYF. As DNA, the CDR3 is TGCGCCGGCAGGAGGACAGGAGACAGGGAGACCCAGTACTTC.

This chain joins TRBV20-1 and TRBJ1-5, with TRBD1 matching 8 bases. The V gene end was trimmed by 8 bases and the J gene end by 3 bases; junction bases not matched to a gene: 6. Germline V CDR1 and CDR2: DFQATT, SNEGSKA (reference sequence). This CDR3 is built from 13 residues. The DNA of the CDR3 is TGCAGTCTGCGGACAGGGCTCAATCAGCCCCAGCATTTT. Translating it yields CSLRTGLNQPQHF.

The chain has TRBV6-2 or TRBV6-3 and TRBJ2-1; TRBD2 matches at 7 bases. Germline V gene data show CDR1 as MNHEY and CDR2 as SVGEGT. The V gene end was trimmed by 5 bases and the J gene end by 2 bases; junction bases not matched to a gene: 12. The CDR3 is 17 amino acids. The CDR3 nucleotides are TGTGCCAGCAGTCCCGGGGGAGGGAGCGGGACCTACAATGAGCAGTTCTTC. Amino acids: CASSPGGGSGTYNEQFF.

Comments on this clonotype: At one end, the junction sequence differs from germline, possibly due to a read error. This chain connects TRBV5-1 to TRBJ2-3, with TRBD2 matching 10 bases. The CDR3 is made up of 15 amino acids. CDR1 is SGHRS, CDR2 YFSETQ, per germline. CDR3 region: CASSYGLAVTDTQYF. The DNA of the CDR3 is TGCGCCAGTAGCTACGGACTAGCGGTCACAGATACGCAGTATTTT.

CDR3: CASSPWEGANEKLFF. CDR3 nucleotide sequence: TGTGCCAGCAGCCCGTGGGAGGGGGCGAATGAAAAACTGTTTTTT. The genes are TRBV7-2 and TRBJ1-4; 7 bases align to TRBD1. CDR1 SGHTA and CDR2 FQGNSA come from the germline V gene. V was clipped by 5 bases and J by 5 bases; unmatched bases: 8. This CDR3 has 15 residues.